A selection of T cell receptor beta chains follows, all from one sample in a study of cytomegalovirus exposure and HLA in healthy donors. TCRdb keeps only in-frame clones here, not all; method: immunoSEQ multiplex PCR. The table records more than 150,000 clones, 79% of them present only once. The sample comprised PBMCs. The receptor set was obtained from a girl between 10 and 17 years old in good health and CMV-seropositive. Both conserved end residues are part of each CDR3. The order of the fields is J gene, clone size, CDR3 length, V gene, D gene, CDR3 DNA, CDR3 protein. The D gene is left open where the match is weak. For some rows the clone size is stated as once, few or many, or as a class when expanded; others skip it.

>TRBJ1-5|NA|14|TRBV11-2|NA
TGTGCCAGCAGCTTATCAGGGGGCAATCAGCCCCAGCATTTT
CASSLSGGNQPQHF
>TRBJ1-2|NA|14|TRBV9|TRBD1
TGTGCCAGCAGCCCAGAGACAGGGTACTATGGCTACACCTTC
CASSPETGYYGYTF
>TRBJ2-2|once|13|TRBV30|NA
TGTGCCTGCTGTATCGACATTGCCGGGGAGCTGTTTTTT
CACCIDIAGELFF
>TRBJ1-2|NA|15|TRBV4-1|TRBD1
TGCGCCAGCAGCCATCGGACAGGAGTAGACTATGGCTACACCTTC
CASSHRTGVDYGYTF
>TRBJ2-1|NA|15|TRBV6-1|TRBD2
TGTGCCAGCAGTGAAGCCACTAGCGGGGGTAATGAGCAGTTCTTC
CASSEATSGGNEQFF
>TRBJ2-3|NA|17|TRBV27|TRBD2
TGTGCCAGCAGTTTAAAAAGCGGACTAGCGGGGGGGGATACGCAGTATTTT
CASSLKSGLAGGDTQYF
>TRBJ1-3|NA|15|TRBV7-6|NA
TGTGCCAGCAGCCTCGGTGAAAATCCTGGAAACACCATATATTTT
CASSLGENPGNTIYF
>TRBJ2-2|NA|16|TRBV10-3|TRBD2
TGTGCCATCAGTGATCCCGGGACTAGCGGCACCGGGGAGCTGTTTTTT
CAISDPGTSGTGELFF
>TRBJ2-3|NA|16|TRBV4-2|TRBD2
TGTGCCAGCAGCCACCGGACTAGCGGGGACACAGATACGCAGTATTTT
CASSHRTSGDTDTQYF
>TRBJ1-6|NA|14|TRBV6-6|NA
TGTGCCAACGGGGGACCGTTGTATAATTCACCCCTCCACTTT
CANGGPLYNSPLHF
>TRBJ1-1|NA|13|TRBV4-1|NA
TGCGCCAGCAGCCAACGGGTGAGCACTGAAGCTTTCTTT
CASSQRVSTEAFF
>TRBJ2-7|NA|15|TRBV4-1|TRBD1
TGCGCCAGCAGCCAAGATCCGGGACAGGGCTACGAGCAGTACTTC
CASSQDPGQGYEQYF
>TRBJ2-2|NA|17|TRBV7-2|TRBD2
TGTGCCAGCAGCTTAGTAGGCGGGGGGGAGAACACCGGGGAGCTGTTTTTT
CASSLVGGGENTGELFF
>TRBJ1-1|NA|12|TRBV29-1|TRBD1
TGCAGCGGTAAGACAGGGGGCACTGAAGCTTTCTTT
CSGKTGGTEAFF
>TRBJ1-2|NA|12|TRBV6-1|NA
TGTGCCAGCACTCTGCTACCAGGAGGCTACACCTTC
CASTLLPGGYTF
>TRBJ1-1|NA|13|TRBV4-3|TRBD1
TGCGCCAGCAGCCAAGAAGGGGGCTTGGAAGCTTTCTTT
CASSQEGGLEAFF
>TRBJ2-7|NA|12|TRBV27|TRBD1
TGTGCCAGCAGTCACACAGGGGACGAGCAGTACTTC
CASSHTGDEQYF
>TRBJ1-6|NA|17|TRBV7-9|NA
TGTGCCAGCAGCTTAATAGGAGGGTTGGGGTATAATTCACCCCTCCACTTT
CASSLIGGLGYNSPLHF
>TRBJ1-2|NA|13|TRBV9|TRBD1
TGTGCCAGCAGCGGCCAGGGGGCGCGGGGCTACACCTTC
CASSGQGARGYTF
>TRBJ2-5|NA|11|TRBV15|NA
TGTGCCACCAGCAGACTGGAGACCCAGTACTTC
CATSRLETQYF
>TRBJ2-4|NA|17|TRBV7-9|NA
TGTGCCAGCAGCTTACGGGGGGCGACGGGTTCTAACTACATTCAGTACTTC
CASSLRGATGSNYIQYF
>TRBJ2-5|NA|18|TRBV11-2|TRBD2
TGTGCCAGCAGCCCCGACGAAATAGCGGGGGGGCTTCGGGAGACCCAGTACTTC
CASSPDEIAGGLRETQYF
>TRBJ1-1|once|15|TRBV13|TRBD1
TGTGCCAGCAGCAACTACAGGGGGCGGGTCGCTGAAGCTTTCTTT
CASSNYRGRVAEAFF
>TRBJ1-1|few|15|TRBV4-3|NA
TGCGCCAGCAGCCAAGAGAAACAGGTCGGGGGTGAAGCTTTCTTT
CASSQEKQVGGEAFF
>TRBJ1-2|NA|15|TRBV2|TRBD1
TGTGCCAGCAGTGCTACAGGGGGCGGGGTACGTGGCTACACCTTC
CASSATGGGVRGYTF
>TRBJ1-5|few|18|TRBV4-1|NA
TGCGCCAGCAGCCAGGACGGGGGTTGGGTCCGAAGCAATCAGCCCCAGCATTTT
CASSQDGGWVRSNQPQHF
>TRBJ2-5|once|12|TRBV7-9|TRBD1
TGTGCCATAGACAGGGGGCCAGAGACCCAGTACTTC
CAIDRGPETQYF
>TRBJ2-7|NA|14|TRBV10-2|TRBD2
TGCGCCAGCAAGTCCGGGCTAGCGGGCTACGAGCAGTACTTC
CASKSGLAGYEQYF
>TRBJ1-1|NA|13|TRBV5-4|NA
TGTGCCAGCAGCGAATTAGGGGACACTGAAGCTTTCTTT
CASSELGDTEAFF
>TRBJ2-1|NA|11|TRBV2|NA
TGTGCCAGCACAGAGGTCAATGAGCAGTTCTTC
CASTEVNEQFF
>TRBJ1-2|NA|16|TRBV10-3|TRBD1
TGTGCCATCAGTGCTGGGACAGGGCGCCACCGATATGGCTACACCTTC
CAISAGTGRHRYGYTF
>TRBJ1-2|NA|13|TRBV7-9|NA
TGTGCCAGCAGCCCGGACACCATAAATGGCTACACCTTC
CASSPDTINGYTF
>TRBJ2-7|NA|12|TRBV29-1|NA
TGCAGCGTTGACAGGGGCCCCTACGAGCAGTACTTC
CSVDRGPYEQYF